The 6 T cell receptor beta chains in this list originate from one sample, sequenced in a study of cytotoxic CD8 clonotypes in ibrutinib-treated CLL. Profiled with immunoSEQ multiplex PCR; TCRdb holds only in-frame clones, not every one. This table has hundreds of thousands of clones, under 80% appearing once. Sequencing was performed on PBMCs, taken after 24 months of ibrutinib treatment. Receptors were obtained from a human donor with chronic lymphocytic leukemia.

This clone was counted between two and nine times. The chain is built from TRBV7-2 and TRBJ2-1; TRBD1 matches at 7 bases. After removal of 5 bases from V and 4 bases from J, the junction contained 8 bases not matched to a gene. In germline, CDR1 is SGHTA, CDR2 FQGNSA. The CDR3 consists of 15 residues. CDR3 sequence: CASSQTGTDYNEQFF. The CDR3 bases are TGTGCCAGCAGCCAGACCGGGACAGATTACAATGAGCAGTTCTTC.

The chain is built from TRBV27 and TRBJ1-5; D possibly corresponds to TRBD1 (6 bases). This CDR3 comprises 15 residues. Germline CDR1 is MNHEY and CDR2 is SMNVEV (reference sequence). V lost 7 bases and J 8 bases, leaving 21 bases between the germline ends. Here the CDR3 DNA reads TGTGCCAGCAACCCCCGACAGGTTCGGTTGGAGCCCCAGCATTTT. Protein sequence: CASNPRQVRLEPQHF.

Worth noting for this clone: The identical CDR3 is also encoded by other nucleotide sequences in the sample. The chain links TRBV27 to TRBJ2-7, with a possible D match to TRBD2 (5 bases). Germline V gene lookup returns CDR1 MNHEY and CDR2 SMNVEV (reference sequence). CDR3 length: 14 residues. Trimming took 6 bases from V and 1 from J, leaving 13 bases between them. CDR3 DNA: TGTGCCAGCAGCTCAGGAGGACGGTCCTACGAGCAGTACTTC. As protein: CASSSGGRSYEQYF.

The chain carries TRBV4-2 and TRBJ1-3; D uncertain. The V end was cut by 3 bases, the J end by 0 bases, with 9 bases between. CDR1 is LGHNA and CDR2 is YNFKEQ in the germline V gene. The CDR3 contains 15 residues. The CDR3, as DNA: TGTGCCAGCAGCCAGACACCCAGCTCTGGAAACACCATATATTTT. This translates into CASSQTPSSGNTIYF.

This rearrangement joins TRBV7-2 to TRBJ1-2; D is unresolved. CDR3 length: 16 residues. Trimming took off 5 bases at V and 2 bases at J, with 18 bases between the two ends. Germline V CDR1 and CDR2: SGHTA, FQGNSA. Here the CDR3 DNA reads TGTGCCAGCAGCCGACTTACCGGAGGGTCCAACTATGGCTACACCTTC. It translates to CASSRLTGGSNYGYTF.

The chain recombines TRBV5-1 with TRBJ2-7; 7 bases agree with TRBD1. V shed 4 bases, J shed 3 bases, and the junction held 7 bases outside the gene matches. CDR3 length: 14 residues. Germline V lookup: CDR1 SGHRS, CDR2 YFSETQ. CDR3 nucleotide sequence: TGCGCCAGCAGCAGCAGGGGGATGGTCTACGAGCAGTACTTC. Its protein product is CASSSRGMVYEQYF.